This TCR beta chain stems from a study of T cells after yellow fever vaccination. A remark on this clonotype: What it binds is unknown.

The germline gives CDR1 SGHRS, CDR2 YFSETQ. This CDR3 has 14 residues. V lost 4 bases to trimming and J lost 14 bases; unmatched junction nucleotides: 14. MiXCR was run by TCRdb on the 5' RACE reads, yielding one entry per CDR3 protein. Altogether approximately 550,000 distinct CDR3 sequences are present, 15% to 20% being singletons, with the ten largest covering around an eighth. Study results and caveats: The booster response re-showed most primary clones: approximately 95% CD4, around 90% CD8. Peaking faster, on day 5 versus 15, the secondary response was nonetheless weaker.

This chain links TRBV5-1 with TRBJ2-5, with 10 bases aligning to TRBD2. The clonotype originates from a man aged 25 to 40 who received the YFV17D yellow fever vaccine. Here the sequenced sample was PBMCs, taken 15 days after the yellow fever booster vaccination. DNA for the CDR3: TGCGCCAGCAGCGTGACTAGCGGGTGTCCAGGGGAATACTTC. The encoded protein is CASSVTSGCPGEYF.